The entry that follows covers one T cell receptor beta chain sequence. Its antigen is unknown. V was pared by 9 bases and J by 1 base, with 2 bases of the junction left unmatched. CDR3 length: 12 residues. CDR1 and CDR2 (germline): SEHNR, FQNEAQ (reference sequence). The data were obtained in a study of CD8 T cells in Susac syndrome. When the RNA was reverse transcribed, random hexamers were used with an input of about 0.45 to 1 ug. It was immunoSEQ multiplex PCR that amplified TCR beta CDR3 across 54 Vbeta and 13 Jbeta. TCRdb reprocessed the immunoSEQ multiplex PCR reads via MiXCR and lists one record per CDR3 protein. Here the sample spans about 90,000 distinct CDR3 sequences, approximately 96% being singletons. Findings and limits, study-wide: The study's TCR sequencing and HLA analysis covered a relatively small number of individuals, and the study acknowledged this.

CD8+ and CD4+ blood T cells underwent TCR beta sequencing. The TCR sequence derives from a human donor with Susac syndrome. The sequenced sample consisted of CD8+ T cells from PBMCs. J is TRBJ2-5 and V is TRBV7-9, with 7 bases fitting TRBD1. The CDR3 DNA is TGTGCCAGTCACAGGGGCCAAGAGACCCAGTACTTC. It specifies CASHRGQETQYF.